This T cell receptor (beta chain) was identified in a study of T cell responses to AZD1222 COVID-19 vaccine. Background on the study: Second-dose intervals near 4 or 12 weeks were combined. General observations from the study: Reports say nearly half of spike-specific TCRs go after unmutated variant regions. Spike-specific TCR depth and breadth grew after two AZD1222 doses. Only after the peak T cell response were repertoires sampled.

The germline V gene has CDR1 MNHEY and CDR2 SVGAGI. CDR3 size: 13 residues. V was clipped by 6 bases and J by 9 bases; unmatched bases: 11. To note about this clone: What it binds is unknown.

Some clones are missing from TCRdb's copy, which holds only in-frame ones; the method was immunoSEQ multiplex PCR. This table holds more than 85,000 clones, about 86% found once. This specimen was peripheral blood, taken on day 0 of AZD1222 vaccination. The TCR was taken from an adult in good health. J is TRBJ2-7 and V is TRBV6-5, with 7 positions matching TRBD1. The CDR3 nucleotides are TGTGCCAGCAGCACAGGACAGGTTGGTGGGCAGTACTTC. Its translation: CASSTGQVGGQYF.